The T cell receptor (beta chain) under discussion was sequenced for a study of blood T cell repertoires in COVID-19. Study-level information: Samples taken during acute and convalescent COVID-19 were collected in the United States, Italy and Spain. Nucleic acid was either cDNA or gDNA, and it came from T cells, B-cell-depleted T cells, or PBMCs.

Original processing methods: Amplified reference gene primers provided the basis for estimating nucleated cell counts. This table comes from immunoSEQ multiplex PCR, and its TCRdb copy is limited to in-frame clones, with some not included. The V and J calls and the clone size are those of that table, but D and trimming were determined from the DNA. The table records some 160,000 clones, 89% of them present only once. CDR3 length: 15 residues. Per the germline V gene, CDR1 is MNHNS and CDR2 is SASEGT. Germline trimming cut 2 bases from V and 5 bases from J; bases unmatched to any gene: 6. The V and J genes are TRBV6-1 and TRBJ1-5; TRBD1 agrees at 7 bases. The receptor was derived from a man aged 60 to 75 with acute or convalescent COVID-19. Sequences were obtained from peripheral blood. The CDR3 is CASSEWDRTDQPQHF. CDR3 nucleotides: TGTGCCAGCAGTGAATGGGACAGAACCGATCAGCCCCAGCATTTT.